Included here is one T cell receptor (beta chain) sequence, with context. Its target is unknown. This record belongs to a study of graft-versus-host responses after intestinal transplantation. This CDR3 has 15 amino acids. J lost 10 bases, V lost 2 bases, and 11 bases had no gene match. Germline V gene sequence: CDR1 SEHNR, CDR2 FQNEAQ (reference sequence). The assay was immunoSEQ multiplex PCR, and TCRdb's table has in-frame clones only and misses some. The sample shows fewer than 120,000 clones, 80% to 95% of them seen only once. The receptor was derived from a human donor who received an intestinal transplant. The chain combines TRBV7-9 with TRBJ2-1; 7 nucleotides align to TRBD2. Sequenced material: unstimulated CD8+ T cells sorted from spleen or lymph node cells, taken before intestinal transplant. The CDR3 nucleotides read TGTGCCAGCAGCTTAAAGCGGGAACGCCCTATAGAGCAGTTCTTC. It encodes CASSLKRERPIEQFF.